The clone carrying this T cell receptor (beta chain) was observed a few times. As yet, its antigen is unknown. The record originates from a study of identical twins. Findings and caveats of the study: In drawing conclusions, the study used cross-sectional statistical analysis and did not follow the same donors. Out-of-frame TCR alpha sharing in monozygotic twins exceeded recombination model predictions.

TCRdb re-analysed the 5' RACE reads in MiXCR, keeping a single row per CDR3 protein. Of 600,000 to 800,000 distinct CDR3 sequences detected, 21% appear once; the ten largest clones hold around 4.5%. CDR3 length: 18 residues. Trimming at V came to 3 bases and at J to 3 bases, leaving 13 bases not matched to a gene. Germline V CDR1 and CDR2: KGHSH, LQKENI. These data were also reused for a study on T cells expressing NK-cell markers. That study adds: The authors applied an anti-gamma-delta TCR antibody in several experiments, and it restricted sorting to alpha-beta TCR T cells.

Sequenced sample: PBMCs. This sequence was found in a woman aged 18-35 years in good health. The V and J genes are TRBV18 and TRBJ2-2, with TRBD1 matching over 7 bases. CDR3 residues: CASSPEPRDSYYTGELFF. Here the CDR3 DNA reads TGTGCCAGCTCACCGGAACCTAGGGACAGCTATTACACCGGGGAGCTGTTTTTT.